Given below is one T cell receptor (beta chain) in context. V gave up 7 bases and J gave up 9 bases, with 27 bases separating them. CDR1 MDHEN and CDR2 SYDVKM come from the germline V gene. The CDR3 runs to 16 residues. The data derive from a study of blood T cell repertoires in COVID-19. Study summary: The study drew acute and convalescent COVID-19 samples from the United States, Italy and Spain.

Using immunoSEQ multiplex PCR, the repertoire was profiled, and TCRdb retains in-frame clones only, with some absent. The sample has about 190,000 clones, approximately 79% seen once; the top ten hold around 12%. This chain links TRBV28 with TRBJ1-2; D gene unclear. The clonotype originates from a woman in her forties or fifties with acute or convalescent COVID-19. The sample comprised peripheral blood. CDR3 sequence (DNA): TGTGCCAGCACCCGTAGCGGGGTCCCTATCGGCGGTCGCTACACCTTC. Its translation is CASTRSGVPIGGRYTF.